Listed below are T cell receptor beta chains from one sample, sequenced in a study of blood T cell repertoires in COVID-19. Sequenced by immunoSEQ multiplex PCR; TCRdb stores in-frame clones only, minus some. The sample consists of about 24,000 clones, around 90% of them appearing once. The sequenced sample consisted of peripheral blood. The receptor source for this set is a woman between 70 and 85 years old with active COVID-19. The CDR3 runs from the conserved cysteine through the conserved F or W. The order of the fields is D gene, J gene, V gene, clone size, CDR3 protein, CDR3 DNA. A D gene is named only where the DNA matches it firmly. Size values are once, few and many counts, or a class for expanded clones, and some rows have none.

d_gene: .; j_gene: TRBJ2-3; v_gene: TRBV9; abundance: .; CDR3aa: CASSVVAGAITDTQYF; CDR3nt: TGTGCCAGCAGCGTAGTTGCGGGGGCCATCACAGATACGCAGTATTTT
d_gene: TRBD1; j_gene: TRBJ1-1; v_gene: TRBV6-5; abundance: .; CDR3aa: CASSYSSRGEAFF; CDR3nt: TGTGCCAGCAGTTACTCAAGCAGGGGGGAAGCTTTCTTT
d_gene: .; j_gene: TRBJ2-3; v_gene: TRBV2; abundance: .; CDR3aa: CASSEQAGLSTDTQYF; CDR3nt: TGTGCCAGCAGTGAACAGGCAGGCCTTAGCACAGATACGCAGTATTTT
d_gene: .; j_gene: TRBJ1-3; v_gene: TRBV10-2; abundance: .; CDR3aa: CAEIGRGSGNTIYF; CDR3nt: TGCGCAGAAATCGGTAGGGGCTCTGGAAACACCATATATTTT
d_gene: TRBD2; j_gene: TRBJ2-1; v_gene: TRBV29-1; abundance: .; CDR3aa: CSVEGDLAGGPNEQFF; CDR3nt: TGCAGCGTTGAAGGCGACCTAGCGGGGGGCCCCAATGAGCAGTTCTTC
d_gene: TRBD2; j_gene: TRBJ2-1; v_gene: TRBV7-2; abundance: .; CDR3aa: CATKRESYNEQFF; CDR3nt: TGTGCCACCAAGCGGGAGTCCTACAATGAGCAGTTCTTC
d_gene: .; j_gene: TRBJ2-6; v_gene: TRBV28; abundance: .; CDR3aa: CASSFSGLVSSGANVLTF; CDR3nt: TGTGCCAGCAGTTTCTCGGGACTGGTATCTTCTGGGGCCAACGTCCTGACTTTC
d_gene: .; j_gene: TRBJ2-2; v_gene: TRBV5-1; abundance: .; CDR3aa: CASSDTGLELFF; CDR3nt: TGCGCCAGCAGCGACACAGGGCTGGAGCTGTTTTTT
d_gene: TRBD1; j_gene: TRBJ1-4; v_gene: TRBV6-6; abundance: few; CDR3aa: CASSYSGTGGEKLFF; CDR3nt: TGTGCCAGCAGTTACTCCGGGACAGGAGGTGAAAAACTGTTTTTT
d_gene: .; j_gene: TRBJ1-2; v_gene: TRBV15; abundance: .; CDR3aa: CATSRDWGGGFGYTF; CDR3nt: TGTGCCACCAGCAGAGATTGGGGCGGAGGGTTTGGCTACACCTTC
d_gene: TRBD1; j_gene: TRBJ2-7; v_gene: TRBV30; abundance: once; CDR3aa: CAWSVSIGTGSEQYF; CDR3nt: TGTGCCTGGAGTGTTTCGATTGGGACAGGGTCCGAGCAGTACTTC
d_gene: TRBD2; j_gene: TRBJ2-5; v_gene: TRBV12-3/TRBV12-4; abundance: .; CDR3aa: CATQRGVQETQYF; CDR3nt: TGTGCCACCCAGCGGGGGGTACAGGAGACCCAGTACTTC
d_gene: TRBD2; j_gene: TRBJ2-1; v_gene: TRBV9; abundance: .; CDR3aa: CASSEGISGYLNEQFF; CDR3nt: TGTGCCAGCAGCGAGGGAATTAGCGGGTACCTCAATGAGCAGTTCTTC
d_gene: TRBD1; j_gene: TRBJ2-7; v_gene: TRBV7-3; abundance: .; CDR3aa: CASSLMGTGQDEQYF; CDR3nt: TGTGCCAGCAGCTTAATGGGGACAGGGCAAGACGAGCAGTACTTC
d_gene: .; j_gene: TRBJ2-3; v_gene: TRBV11-3; abundance: .; CDR3aa: CASSLDRTTDTQYF; CDR3nt: TGTGCCAGCAGCTTAGACAGAACCACAGATACGCAGTATTTT
d_gene: TRBD1; j_gene: TRBJ1-2; v_gene: TRBV2; abundance: .; CDR3aa: CASSEWDREGGYTF; CDR3nt: TGTGCCAGCAGTGAATGGGACAGGGAAGGCGGCTACACCTTC
d_gene: TRBD1; j_gene: TRBJ2-7; v_gene: TRBV6-5; abundance: .; CDR3aa: CASSYSGQASYEQYF; CDR3nt: TGTGCCAGCAGTTACTCGGGACAGGCGTCCTACGAGCAGTACTTC
d_gene: TRBD2; j_gene: TRBJ2-5; v_gene: TRBV5-1; abundance: few; CDR3aa: CASSLAGTSGQETQYF; CDR3nt: TGCGCCAGCAGCTTGGCTGGGACTAGCGGGCAAGAGACCCAGTACTTC
d_gene: .; j_gene: TRBJ2-5; v_gene: TRBV12-3/TRBV12-4; abundance: once; CDR3aa: CASSRLEGTQYF; CDR3nt: TGTGCCAGCAGTCGACTGGAGGGGACCCAGTACTTC
d_gene: .; j_gene: TRBJ1-1; v_gene: TRBV28; abundance: few; CDR3aa: CASSYGLREAFF; CDR3nt: TGTGCCAGCAGTTACGGACTTCGGGAAGCTTTCTTT
d_gene: .; j_gene: TRBJ2-3; v_gene: TRBV9; abundance: .; CDR3aa: CASSVEGTRTDTQYF; CDR3nt: TGTGCCAGCAGCGTAGAGGGGACAAGAACGGATACGCAGTATTTT
d_gene: .; j_gene: TRBJ2-6; v_gene: TRBV10-3; abundance: .; CDR3aa: CAISERVTQVFSGANVLTF; CDR3nt: TGTGCCATCAGTGAGAGAGTGACACAGGTTTTCTCTGGGGCCAACGTCCTGACTTTC
d_gene: .; j_gene: TRBJ1-6; v_gene: TRBV28; abundance: .; CDR3aa: CASSPTSVQTGSNNSPLHF; CDR3nt: TGTGCCAGCAGTCCAACCAGCGTCCAGACAGGTTCGAATAATTCACCCCTCCACTTT
d_gene: .; j_gene: TRBJ1-5; v_gene: TRBV19; abundance: once; CDR3aa: CASSMGSYSNQPQHF; CDR3nt: TGTGCCAGTAGTATGGGTAGCTATAGCAATCAGCCCCAGCATTTT
d_gene: TRBD1; j_gene: TRBJ2-1; v_gene: TRBV4-2; abundance: .; CDR3aa: CASSQQAGQGAFEQFF; CDR3nt: TGTGCCAGCAGCCAGCAGGCAGGACAGGGGGCTTTTGAGCAGTTCTTC
d_gene: .; j_gene: TRBJ1-4; v_gene: TRBV28; abundance: .; CDR3aa: CASRAQQGNNEKLFF; CDR3nt: TGTGCCAGCAGAGCCCAGCAGGGCAATAATGAAAAACTGTTTTTT
d_gene: TRBD2; j_gene: TRBJ2-5; v_gene: TRBV7-2; abundance: .; CDR3aa: CASSLGLAPETQYF; CDR3nt: TGTGCCAGCAGCTTGGGACTAGCTCCAGAGACCCAGTACTTC
d_gene: TRBD1; j_gene: TRBJ1-3; v_gene: TRBV5-1; abundance: .; CDR3aa: CASSGGGPGNTIYF; CDR3nt: TGCGCCAGCTCTGGAGGGGGCCCTGGAAACACCATATATTTT
d_gene: .; j_gene: TRBJ1-1; v_gene: TRBV6-4; abundance: once; CDR3aa: CASSQQVNTEAFF; CDR3nt: TGTGCCAGCAGCCAACAGGTGAACACTGAAGCTTTCTTT
d_gene: .; j_gene: TRBJ2-7; v_gene: TRBV7-8; abundance: .; CDR3aa: CASSLGTAYEQYF; CDR3nt: TGTGCCAGCAGCTTAGGCACTGCCTACGAGCAGTACTTC
d_gene: .; j_gene: TRBJ2-2; v_gene: TRBV21-1; abundance: once; CDR3aa: CASSSPGRDRAKTGELFF; CDR3nt: TGTGCCAGCAGCTCCCCGGGCCGGGACAGGGCCAAGACCGGGGAGCTGTTTTTT
d_gene: .; j_gene: TRBJ2-7; v_gene: TRBV7-9; abundance: medium-sized; CDR3aa: CASSRRDSHYEQYF; CDR3nt: TGTGCCAGCAGTCGGAGGGACAGCCACTACGAGCAGTACTTC
d_gene: TRBD1; j_gene: TRBJ2-3; v_gene: TRBV4-2; abundance: .; CDR3aa: CASSQDSVGQGAYTQYF; CDR3nt: TGTGCCAGCAGCCAAGATTCAGTTGGACAGGGGGCTTATACGCAGTATTTT
d_gene: .; j_gene: TRBJ1-1; v_gene: TRBV11-2; abundance: .; CDR3aa: CASSWTANTEAFF; CDR3nt: TGTGCCAGCAGCTGGACAGCAAACACTGAAGCTTTCTTT
d_gene: .; j_gene: TRBJ2-1; v_gene: TRBV6-5; abundance: .; CDR3aa: CASSLQLSPEQFF; CDR3nt: TGTGCCAGCAGTCTCCAACTGAGTCCTGAGCAGTTCTTC
d_gene: .; j_gene: TRBJ2-5; v_gene: TRBV7-2; abundance: .; CDR3aa: CASSLDPLATRETQYF; CDR3nt: TGTGCCAGCAGCTTAGATCCTTTAGCCACCCGGGAGACCCAGTACTTC
d_gene: .; j_gene: TRBJ2-1; v_gene: TRBV5-1; abundance: .; CDR3aa: CASRRLTKQFF; CDR3nt: TGCGCCAGCAGGCGCCTAACGAAGCAGTTCTTC
d_gene: TRBD1; j_gene: TRBJ1-6; v_gene: TRBV6-5; abundance: few; CDR3aa: CATHRGQAAPLHF; CDR3nt: TGTGCCACCCACAGGGGACAGGCGGCACCCCTCCACTTT
d_gene: .; j_gene: TRBJ1-6; v_gene: TRBV9; abundance: .; CDR3aa: CASSVSGVPYNSPLHF; CDR3nt: TGTGCCAGCAGCGTATCCGGTGTGCCCTATAATTCACCCCTCCACTTT
d_gene: .; j_gene: TRBJ1-2; v_gene: TRBV5-4; abundance: .; CDR3aa: CASSVDLVGYTF; CDR3nt: TGTGCCAGCAGCGTGGACTTGGTTGGCTACACCTTC
d_gene: TRBD1; j_gene: TRBJ2-5; v_gene: TRBV11-2; abundance: .; CDR3aa: CASSGRLGQGFVETQYF; CDR3nt: TGTGCCAGCAGCGGACGCTTGGGACAGGGATTCGTAGAGACCCAGTACTTC
d_gene: .; j_gene: TRBJ1-2; v_gene: TRBV7-9; abundance: .; CDR3aa: CASSFRDADYGYTF; CDR3nt: TGTGCCAGCAGCTTTCGGGATGCTGACTATGGCTACACCTTC
d_gene: TRBD2; j_gene: TRBJ2-3; v_gene: TRBV7-6; abundance: .; CDR3aa: CASSLGSGGAFSTDTQYF; CDR3nt: TGTGCCAGCAGCCTCGGTAGCGGGGGGGCGTTTAGCACAGATACGCAGTATTTT
d_gene: TRBD1; j_gene: TRBJ2-7; v_gene: TRBV5-1; abundance: .; CDR3aa: CASSPDRLHYEQYF; CDR3nt: TGCGCCAGCAGCCCGGACAGGTTACACTACGAGCAGTACTTC
d_gene: TRBD2; j_gene: TRBJ2-5; v_gene: TRBV7-9; abundance: .; CDR3aa: CASSPTGGERETQYF; CDR3nt: TGTGCCAGCAGCCCCACCGGGGGGGAACGGGAGACCCAGTACTTC
d_gene: TRBD1; j_gene: TRBJ2-1; v_gene: TRBV5-4; abundance: .; CDR3aa: CASSSPQGENEQFF; CDR3nt: TGTGCCAGCAGCTCCCCGCAGGGGGAAAATGAGCAGTTCTTC
d_gene: TRBD2; j_gene: TRBJ2-1; v_gene: TRBV6-5; abundance: .; CDR3aa: CASSYLLAGGPREQFF; CDR3nt: TGTGCCAGCAGTTACTTACTAGCGGGGGGGCCCCGAGAGCAGTTCTTC
d_gene: TRBD1; j_gene: TRBJ2-2; v_gene: TRBV19; abundance: .; CDR3aa: CASSIPRQGAGELFF; CDR3nt: TGTGCCAGTAGTATTCCCCGACAGGGCGCCGGGGAGCTGTTTTTT
d_gene: .; j_gene: TRBJ1-4; v_gene: TRBV30; abundance: .; CDR3aa: CAWRRDTGNEKLFF; CDR3nt: TGTGCCTGGCGCCGGGACACAGGAAATGAAAAACTGTTTTTT
d_gene: TRBD2; j_gene: TRBJ2-5; v_gene: TRBV13; abundance: .; CDR3aa: CASSLLGTSGGPELRETQYF; CDR3nt: TGTGCCAGCAGCTTATTAGGGACTAGCGGGGGGCCAGAGTTAAGAGAGACCCAGTACTTC
d_gene: .; j_gene: TRBJ2-7; v_gene: TRBV12-3/TRBV12-4; abundance: .; CDR3aa: CASSFGQNYEQYF; CDR3nt: TGTGCCAGCAGTTTCGGACAGAACTACGAGCAGTACTTC
d_gene: TRBD1; j_gene: TRBJ1-2; v_gene: TRBV14; abundance: .; CDR3aa: CASSLSGQGIYGYTF; CDR3nt: TGTGCCAGCAGCCTTTCGGGACAGGGTATCTATGGCTACACCTTC
d_gene: .; j_gene: TRBJ2-5; v_gene: TRBV5-6; abundance: .; CDR3aa: CASSDSRVAETQYF; CDR3nt: TGTGCCAGCAGCGACTCGCGGGTGGCAGAGACCCAGTACTTC
d_gene: TRBD1; j_gene: TRBJ2-7; v_gene: TRBV7-2; abundance: once; CDR3aa: CASSTDRGRYEQYF; CDR3nt: TGTGCCAGCAGCACCGACAGGGGGCGCTACGAGCAGTACTTC
d_gene: TRBD2; j_gene: TRBJ2-3; v_gene: TRBV11-1; abundance: .; CDR3aa: CASSPGLAGGQGTQYF; CDR3nt: TGTGCCAGCAGCCCGGGACTAGCGGGGGGGCAGGGTACGCAGTATTTT
d_gene: .; j_gene: TRBJ1-2; v_gene: TRBV27; abundance: .; CDR3aa: CASSLSSWPSGKDYGYTF; CDR3nt: TGTGCCAGCAGTTTATCGTCGTGGCCCTCGGGTAAAGACTATGGCTACACCTTC
d_gene: TRBD1; j_gene: TRBJ1-6; v_gene: TRBV10-2; abundance: .; CDR3aa: CASSPGGHSPLHF; CDR3nt: TGCGCCAGCAGCCCAGGGGGGCATTCACCCCTCCACTTT
d_gene: TRBD1; j_gene: TRBJ2-5; v_gene: TRBV2; abundance: .; CDR3aa: CASRDRGTRETQYF; CDR3nt: TGTGCCAGCAGGGACAGGGGTACGAGGGAGACCCAGTACTTC